Listed here is a single T cell receptor (beta chain). Its specificity is unknown. The V end lost 10 bases, the J end lost 4 bases, and 19 bases lay between the germline ends. Germline V lookup: CDR1 MNHEY, CDR2 SVGAGI. The CDR3 has 14 amino acids. This sample was included in a study of cytomegalovirus exposure and HLA in healthy donors. Whole-study results and caveats: Fewer N-insertions (relative to the approximately 700-donor mean) were reportedly seen in an Asian-associated ancestry cluster in a later analysis. A later analysis linked a missense DCLRE1C variant to TCR beta V- and J-gene trimming.

The PCR made use of 60 Vbeta and 13 Jbeta primers. Sequencing was performed with immunoSEQ multiplex PCR; in TCRdb, only in-frame clones are kept and a portion is missing. The data contain around 190,000 clones, over 70% of them singletons. The source of this sequence is a woman in her thirties in good health and CMV-seropositive. The chain carries TRBV6-5 and TRBJ2-5; maybe TRBD2 (6 bases). Sequencing was done on a sample of PBMCs. CDR3 region: CATAGPLGGETQYF. The CDR3 DNA is TGTGCCACCGCGGGGCCTCTGGGCGGAGAGACCCAGTACTTC.